The sequence of this T cell receptor (beta chain) was determined in a study of cytomegalovirus exposure and HLA in healthy donors. Study-wide results and caveats: Among TCR beta chains, those listed as cytomegalovirus-associated numbered fewer than 200. According to a later analysis, donors in an Asian-associated ancestry cluster reportedly had fewer N-insertions than the roughly 660-donor mean. By a later analysis, the bulk of CMV-associated TCR beta chains appeared HLA-restricted.

Worth noting for this clone: The antigen is undetermined.

The PCR ran on 60 Vbeta and 13 Jbeta primers. The data were produced by immunoSEQ multiplex PCR, yet TCRdb's version contains in-frame clones alone and is incomplete. This sample's table reports about 190,000 clones. CDR1 is SGDLS and CDR2 is YYNGEE in the germline V gene. V lost 0 bases to trimming and J lost 2 bases; unmatched junction nucleotides: 4. There are 15 residues in the CDR3. The sequenced material came from PBMCs. This sequence originates from a woman aged 25 to 39 in good health and CMV-seropositive. The chain employs TRBV9 and TRBJ2-7; the match to TRBD1 covers 8 bases. The DNA of the CDR3 is TGTGCCAGCAGCGTAGATTGGACAGGGACCTACGAGCAGTACTTC. This gives the protein CASSVDWTGTYEQYF. Variable domain in full (rest from reference TRBV9 and TRBJ2-7): DSGVTQTPKHLITATGQRVTLRCSPRSGDLSVYWYQQSLDQGLQFLIQYYNGEERAKGNILERFSAQQFPDLHSELNLSSLELGDSALYFCASSVDWTGTYEQYFGPGTRLTVT.